A selection of T cell receptor beta chains follows, all from one sample in a study of human T cells and chemical hapten exposure. TCRdb redid the calling of the RACE reads with MiXCR, one entry per CDR3 protein. In the table there are approximately 370,000 distinct CDR3 sequences, around 5.5% of which are singletons. The source material was whole blood, sampled in connection with sensitization to the hapten diphenylcyclopropenone (DPC). The receptor source for this set is a woman younger than 30 with alopecia areata. Some clones in this sample may be carry-over from other donors' samples. Both conserved end residues are part of each CDR3. The D gene is left open where the match is weak. The size of a clone is reported for some rows only, either as once, few or many, or as a class for expanded clones.

many TRBJ2-3 TRBD1 TRBV7-9 TGTGCCAGCAGAACAGGGAGGACAGGGGGCACAGATACGCAGTATTTT CASRTGRTGGTDTQYF
few TRBJ2-1 TRBD2 TRBV7-2 TGTGCCAGCAGCCCCCGGACTAGCGGGGGGGACACCTACAATGAGCAGTTCTTC CASSPRTSGGDTYNEQFF
many TRBJ2-6 NA TRBV6-2/TRBV6-3 TGTGCCAGCACCTCCACCGGGACGGTCGGGTCTGGGGCCAACGTCCTGACTTTC CASTSTGTVGSGANVLTF
NA TRBJ2-7 NA TRBV3-1 TGTGCCAGCAGCCAGCCGGGCCGCGACTACGAGCAGTACTTC CASSQPGRDYEQYF
few TRBJ1-1 NA TRBV18 TGTGCCAGCTCTCCAAGGGGACTTTTACCCACTGAAGCTTTCTTT CASSPRGLLPTEAFF
few TRBJ1-5 NA TRBV25-1 TGTGCCAGCAGCGACTCCAGGGGCGGCAATCAGCCCCAGCATTTT CASSDSRGGNQPQHF
few TRBJ2-2 TRBD1 TRBV6-1 TGTGCCAGCAAATTGGGACAGAACGCCGGGGAGCTGTTTTTT CASKLGQNAGELFF
many TRBJ2-1 TRBD2 TRBV15 TGTGCCACCAGCAGATTGGGTCTAGCGGGTAGGAATGAGCAGTTCTTC CATSRLGLAGRNEQFF
many TRBJ2-3 TRBD2 TRBV29-1 TGCAGCGTTGAAGAAGCGGGGGGGCCTTCAGATACGCAGTATTTT CSVEEAGGPSDTQYF
NA TRBJ2-2 NA TRBV12-3/TRBV12-4 TGTGCCAGCAGTTCGACAAATACGAACACCGGGGAGCTGTTTTTT CASSSTNTNTGELFF
few TRBJ1-6 NA TRBV10-2 TGCGCCATTTCCGGGACGGTTAATTCACCCCTCCACTTT CAISGTVNSPLHF
few TRBJ2-1 TRBD1 TRBV10-3 TGTGCCTCGTTGTCGCGGGACAGGGGCGCCAATGAGCAGTTCTTC CASLSRDRGANEQFF
many TRBJ2-3 TRBD1 TRBV7-2 TGTGCCAGCAGCGCTCAGGGGGCTCATCGCACAGATACGCAGTATTTT CASSAQGAHRTDTQYF